The 2 T cell receptor beta chains presented below share a single source sample, sequenced in a study of T cells in Graves' hyperthyroidism and ophthalmopathy. RNA transcripts were the template for amplifying TCR beta CDR3 regions. With the HTBI primer set, the TCR CDR3 went through a first round of RT-PCR. TCRdb used MiXCR to reprocess the multiplex PCR reads, holding one entry per CDR3 protein. Of fewer than 400,000 distinct CDR3 sequences in the sample, 20% to 25% were seen once. The source material was blood. The source is a man aged 50-59 years with Graves' hyperthyroidism.

V gene TRBV27 combines with J gene TRBJ2-1; D is perhaps TRBD2 (6 bases). Trimming removed 8 bases from V and 7 bases from J, with 12 bases in between. Per germline, CDR1 MNHEY and CDR2 SMNVEV (reference sequence). This CDR3 contains 12 residues. CDR3: CASQKRVNEQFF. CDR3 DNA: TGTGCCAGCCAAAAGCGGGTGAATGAGCAGTTCTTC.

This clonotype was detected only a few times. This rearrangement joins TRBV24-1 to TRBJ2-1, with TRBD2 matching over 8 bases. V dropped 3 bases and J dropped 2; count of bases not matched to a gene: 11. There are 18 residues in the CDR3. The V gene's germline CDR1 is KGHDR and CDR2 SFDVKD. The CDR3, as DNA: TGTGCCACCAGTGATACCGGGACTAGTGGAGAGACCTACAATGAGCAGTTCTTC. It encodes CATSDTGTSGETYNEQFF.